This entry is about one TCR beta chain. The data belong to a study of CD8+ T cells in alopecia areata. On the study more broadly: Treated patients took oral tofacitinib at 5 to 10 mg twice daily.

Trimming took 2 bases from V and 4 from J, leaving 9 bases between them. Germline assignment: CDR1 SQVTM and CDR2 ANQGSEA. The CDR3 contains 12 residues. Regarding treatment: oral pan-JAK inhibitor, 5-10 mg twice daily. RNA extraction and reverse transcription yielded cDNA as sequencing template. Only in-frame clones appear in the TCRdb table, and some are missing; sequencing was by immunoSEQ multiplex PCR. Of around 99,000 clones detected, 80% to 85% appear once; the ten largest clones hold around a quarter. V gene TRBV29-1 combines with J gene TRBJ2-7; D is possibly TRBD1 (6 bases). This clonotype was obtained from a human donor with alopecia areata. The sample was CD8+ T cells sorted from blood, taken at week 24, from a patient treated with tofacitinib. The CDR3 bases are TGCAGCGTTGAACTAACAGGGTACGAGCAGTACTTC. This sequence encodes CSVELTGYEQYF.